The source of this T cell receptor (beta chain) is a study of STAT5B mutations in CD4+ large granular lymphocyte leukemia. General observations from the study: Patient CD4-sorted repertoires stayed more clonal than healthy ones after leukemic-clone removal. Less than 30% of private leukemic clonotypes occurred rarely in other patients' non-leukemic repertoires.

Worth noting for this clone: Its antigen is undetermined.

Original methodology: Productive clonotypes were detectable down to 2.59 x 10-5 frequency. Only in-frame clones appear in the TCRdb table, and some are missing; sequencing was by immunoSEQ multiplex PCR. Clone size and V and J calls were adopted from that table, with D and trimming inferred from the DNA. The data hold 25,000 to 30,000 clones, with about 81% observed a single time. This clonotype was obtained from a human donor in good health. Sequencing was done on a sample of CD4+ T cells from blood buffy coats.

The CDR3 nucleotides read TGTGCTAGTGGTCTCTCTGGGGCCAACGTCCTGACTTTC. It codes for CASGLSGANVLTF. This chain joins TRBV12-5 and TRBJ2-6; D is unresolved. The V end lost 5 bases, the J end lost 0 bases, and 2 bases lay between the germline ends. The CDR3 contains 13 residues. CDR1 and CDR2 from the germline V gene are LGHNT and FRNRAP.